This TCR beta chain was recovered during a study of T cell responses to AZD1222 COVID-19 vaccine. Study results and caveats: Clonal diversity may have been underestimated in mostly white British donors. In the spike-specific TCR repertoire, nearly half reportedly target unmutated variant regions. Spike-specific TCRs gained breadth and depth after people received two AZD1222 doses.

As concerns this clone: Its antigen remains unknown.

TCRdb keeps only in-frame clones here, not all; method: immunoSEQ multiplex PCR. The data contain about 100,000 clones, approximately 89% of them singletons. The CDR3 is 14 residues long. CDR1 is SEHNR, CDR2 FQNEAQ, per germline (reference sequence). Trimming took 5 bases from V and 3 from J; bases not matched to a gene: 4. The rearrangement links TRBV7-9 to TRBJ1-1, with 9 bases matching TRBD1. This receptor was taken from an adult in good health. The input for sequencing was peripheral blood, taken on day 0 of MenACWY control vaccination. The CDR3 sequence is CASSTWTGDTEAFF. The CDR3 DNA reads TGTGCCAGCAGCACCTGGACAGGGGACACTGAAGCTTTCTTT.